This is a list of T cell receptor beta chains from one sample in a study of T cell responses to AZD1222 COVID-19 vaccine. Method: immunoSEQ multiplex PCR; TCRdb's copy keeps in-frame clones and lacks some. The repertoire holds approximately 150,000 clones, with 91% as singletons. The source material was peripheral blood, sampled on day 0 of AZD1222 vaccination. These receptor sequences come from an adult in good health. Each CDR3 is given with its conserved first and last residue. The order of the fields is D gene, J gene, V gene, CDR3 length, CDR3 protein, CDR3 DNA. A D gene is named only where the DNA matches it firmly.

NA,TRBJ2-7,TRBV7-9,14,CASSLDSSVGEQYF,TGTGCCAGCAGCTTAGATTCAAGCGTAGGCGAGCAGTACTTC
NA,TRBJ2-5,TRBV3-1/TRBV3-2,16,CASSHTLGGGRETQYF,TGTGCCAGCAGCCATACTCTCGGGGGTGGTAGGGAGACCCAGTACTTC
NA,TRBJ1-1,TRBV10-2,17,CASSVPRAPRGNTEAFF,TGCGCCAGCAGTGTTCCCCGGGCCCCAAGGGGGAACACTGAAGCTTTCTTT
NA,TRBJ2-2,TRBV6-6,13,CASNRVNTGELFF,TGTGCCAGCAACAGGGTAAACACCGGGGAGCTGTTTTTT
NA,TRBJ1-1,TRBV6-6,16,CASSRAGAGVDTEAFF,TGTGCCAGCAGTCGAGCCGGGGCGGGGGTCGACACTGAAGCTTTCTTT
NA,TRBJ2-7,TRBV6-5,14,CASSYSRGSYEQYF,TGTGCCAGCAGTTACTCCAGGGGCTCCTACGAGCAGTACTTC
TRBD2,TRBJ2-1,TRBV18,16,CASSPSLAGGNNEQFF,TGTGCCAGCTCACCATCTCTAGCGGGAGGTAACAATGAGCAGTTCTTC
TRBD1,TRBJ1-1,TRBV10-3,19,CAISGGGQGVRVMNTEAFF,TGTGCCATCAGTGGCGGGGGACAGGGGGTCAGGGTGATGAACACTGAAGCTTTCTTT
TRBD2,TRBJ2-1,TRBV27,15,CASSFGAGVNNEQFF,TGTGCCAGCAGTTTCGGAGCGGGGGTTAATAATGAGCAGTTCTTC
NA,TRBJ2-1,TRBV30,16,CAWSAMGGSPGDEQFF,TGTGCCTGGAGTGCCATGGGGGGGTCCCCAGGGGATGAGCAGTTCTTC
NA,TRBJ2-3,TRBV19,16,CASTWDSGRWGDTQYF,TGTGCCAGTACCTGGGACAGCGGGAGATGGGGAGATACGCAGTATTTT
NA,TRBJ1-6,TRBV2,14,CASIEFNPNSPLHF,TGTGCCAGCATCGAGTTTAATCCAAATTCACCCCTCCACTTT
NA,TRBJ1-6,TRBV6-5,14,CASNSGGVNSPLHF,TGTGCCAGCAATTCGGGGGGGGTAAATTCACCCCTCCACTTT
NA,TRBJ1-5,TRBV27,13,CASSLTFNQPQHF,TGTGCCAGCAGTCTTACATTCAATCAGCCCCAGCATTTT
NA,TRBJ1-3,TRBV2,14,CATGTFNSGNTIYF,TGTGCCACCGGGACTTTTAACTCTGGAAACACCATATATTTT
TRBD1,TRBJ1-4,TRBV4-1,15,CASSLTGGVNEKLFF,TGCGCCAGCAGCCTAACAGGGGGCGTAAATGAAAAACTGTTTTTT
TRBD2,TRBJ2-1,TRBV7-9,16,CASSLDRGVLIDEQFF,TGTGCCAGCAGCTTAGATCGGGGGGTTTTAATAGATGAGCAGTTCTTC